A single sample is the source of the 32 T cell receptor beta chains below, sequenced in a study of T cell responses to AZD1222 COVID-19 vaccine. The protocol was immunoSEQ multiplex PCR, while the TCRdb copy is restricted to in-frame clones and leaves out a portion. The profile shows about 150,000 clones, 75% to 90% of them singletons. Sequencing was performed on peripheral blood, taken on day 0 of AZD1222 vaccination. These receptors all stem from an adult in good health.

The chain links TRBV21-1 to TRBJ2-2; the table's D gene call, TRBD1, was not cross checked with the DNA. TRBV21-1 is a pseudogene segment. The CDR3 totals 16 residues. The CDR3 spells CASSKGWGHSTGELFF. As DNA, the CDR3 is TGTGCCAGCAGCAAAGGTTGGGGCCACAGCACCGGGGAGCTGTTTTTT.

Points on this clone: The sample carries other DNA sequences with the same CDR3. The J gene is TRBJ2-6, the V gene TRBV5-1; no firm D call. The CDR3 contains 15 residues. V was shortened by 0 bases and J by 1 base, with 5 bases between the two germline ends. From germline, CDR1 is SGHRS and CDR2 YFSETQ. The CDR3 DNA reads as TGCGCCAGCAGCTTGGCCGGGTCTGGGGCCAACGTCCTGACTTTC. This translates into CASSLAGSGANVLTF.

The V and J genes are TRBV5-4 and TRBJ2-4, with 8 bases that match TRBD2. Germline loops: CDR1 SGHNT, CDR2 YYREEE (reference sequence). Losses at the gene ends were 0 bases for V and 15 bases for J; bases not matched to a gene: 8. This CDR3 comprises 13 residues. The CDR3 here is CASSLDRAGGAYF. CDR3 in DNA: TGTGCCAGCAGCTTGGACAGGGCGGGAGGTGCGTACTTC.

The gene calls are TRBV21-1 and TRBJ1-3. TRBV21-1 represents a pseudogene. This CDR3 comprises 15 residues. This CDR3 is CASSKGGTLCRTIYF. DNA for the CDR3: TGTGCCAGCAGCAAAGGAGGGACCCTCTGCAGGACCATATATTTT.

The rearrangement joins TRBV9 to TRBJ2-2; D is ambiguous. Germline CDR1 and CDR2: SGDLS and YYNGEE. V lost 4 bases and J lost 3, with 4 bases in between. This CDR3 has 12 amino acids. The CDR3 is CASSLDTGELFF. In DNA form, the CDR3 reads TGTGCCAGCAGCCTCGACACCGGGGAGCTGTTTTTT.

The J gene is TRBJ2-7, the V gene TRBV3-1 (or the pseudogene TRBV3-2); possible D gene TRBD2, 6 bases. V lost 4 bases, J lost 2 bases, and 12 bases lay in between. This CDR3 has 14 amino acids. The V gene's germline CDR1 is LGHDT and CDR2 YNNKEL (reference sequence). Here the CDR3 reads CASSPLGRPYEQYV. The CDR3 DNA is TGTGCCAGCAGCCCCCTGGGGAGGCCCTACGAGCAGTACGTC.

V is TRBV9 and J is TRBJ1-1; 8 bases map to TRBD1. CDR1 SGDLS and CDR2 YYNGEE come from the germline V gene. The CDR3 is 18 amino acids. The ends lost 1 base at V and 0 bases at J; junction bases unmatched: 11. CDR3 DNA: TGTGCCAGCAGCGTACCAGAGACAGGGGATCTTATGAACACTGAAGCTTTCTTT. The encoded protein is CASSVPETGDLMNTEAFF.

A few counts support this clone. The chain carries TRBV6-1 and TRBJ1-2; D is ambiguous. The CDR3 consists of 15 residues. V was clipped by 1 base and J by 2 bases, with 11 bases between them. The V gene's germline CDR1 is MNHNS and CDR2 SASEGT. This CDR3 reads CASSEVLGMNYGYTF. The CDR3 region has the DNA TGTGCCAGCAGTGAAGTCCTGGGGATGAACTATGGCTACACCTTC.

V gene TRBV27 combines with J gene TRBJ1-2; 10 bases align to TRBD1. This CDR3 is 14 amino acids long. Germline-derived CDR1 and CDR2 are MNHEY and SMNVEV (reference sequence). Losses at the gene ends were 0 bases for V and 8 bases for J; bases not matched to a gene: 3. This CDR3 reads CASSLSWDRGGYTF. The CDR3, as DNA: TGTGCCAGCAGTTTATCGTGGGACAGGGGCGGCTACACCTTC.

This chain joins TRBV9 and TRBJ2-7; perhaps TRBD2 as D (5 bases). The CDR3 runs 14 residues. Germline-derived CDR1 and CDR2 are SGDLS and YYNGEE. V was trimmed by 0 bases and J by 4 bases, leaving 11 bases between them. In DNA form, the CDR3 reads TGTGCCAGCAGCGTAGAGGCGGGTTGGTACGAGCAGTACTTC. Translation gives CASSVEAGWYEQYF.

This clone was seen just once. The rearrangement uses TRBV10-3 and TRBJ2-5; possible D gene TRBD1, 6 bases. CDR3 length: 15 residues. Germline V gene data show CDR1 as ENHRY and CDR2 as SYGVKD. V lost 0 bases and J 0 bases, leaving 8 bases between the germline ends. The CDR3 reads CAISESGQHQETQYF. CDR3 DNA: TGTGCCATCAGTGAGTCCGGACAGCACCAAGAGACCCAGTACTTC.

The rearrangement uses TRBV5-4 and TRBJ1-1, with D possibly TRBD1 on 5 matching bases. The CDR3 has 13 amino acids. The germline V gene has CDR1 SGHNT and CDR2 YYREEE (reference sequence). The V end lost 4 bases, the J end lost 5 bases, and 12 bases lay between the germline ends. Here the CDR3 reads CASSKQGFTEAFF. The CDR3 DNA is TGTGCCAGCAGCAAGCAGGGTTTTACTGAAGCTTTCTTT.

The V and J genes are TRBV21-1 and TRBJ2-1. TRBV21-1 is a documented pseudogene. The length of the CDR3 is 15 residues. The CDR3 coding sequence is TGTGCCAGCAGCAAAGTGGGGGACGGCTGGGATGAGCAGTTCTTC. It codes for CASSKVGDGWDEQFF.

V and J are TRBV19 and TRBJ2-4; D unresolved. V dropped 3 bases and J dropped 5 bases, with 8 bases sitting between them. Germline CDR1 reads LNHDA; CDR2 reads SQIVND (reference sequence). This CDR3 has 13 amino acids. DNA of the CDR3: TGTGCCAGTAGTATTCGGACGGAAAACATTCAGTACTTC. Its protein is CASSIRTENIQYF.

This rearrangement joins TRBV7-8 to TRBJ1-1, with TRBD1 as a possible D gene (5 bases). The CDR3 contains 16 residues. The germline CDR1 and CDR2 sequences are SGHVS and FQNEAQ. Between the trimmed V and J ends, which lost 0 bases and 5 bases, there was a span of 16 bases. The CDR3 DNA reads TGTGCCAGCAGCTTAGCGTCGTTCGGGGGAGGAACTGAAGCTTTCTTT. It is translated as CASSLASFGGGTEAFF.

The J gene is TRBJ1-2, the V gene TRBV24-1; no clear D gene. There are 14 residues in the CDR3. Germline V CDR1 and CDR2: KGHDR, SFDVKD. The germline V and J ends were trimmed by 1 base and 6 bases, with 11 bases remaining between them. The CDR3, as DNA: TGTGCCACCAGTGATTTTTCCGCAGGCCATGGCTACACCTTC. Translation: CATSDFSAGHGYTF.

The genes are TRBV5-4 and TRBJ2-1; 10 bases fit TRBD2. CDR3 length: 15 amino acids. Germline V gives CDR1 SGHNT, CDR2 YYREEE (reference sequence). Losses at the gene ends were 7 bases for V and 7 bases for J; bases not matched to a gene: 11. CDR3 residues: CASGEGLAPSNEQFF. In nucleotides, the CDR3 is TGTGCCAGCGGGGAGGGACTAGCGCCATCTAATGAGCAGTTCTTC.

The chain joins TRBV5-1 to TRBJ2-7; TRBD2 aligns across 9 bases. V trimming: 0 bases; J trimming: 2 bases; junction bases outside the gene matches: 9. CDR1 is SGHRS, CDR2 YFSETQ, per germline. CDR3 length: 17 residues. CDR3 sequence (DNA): TGCGCCAGCAGCTTGGGAGTTTCGGGACTAGCAACCTACGAGCAGTACTTC. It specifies CASSLGVSGLATYEQYF.

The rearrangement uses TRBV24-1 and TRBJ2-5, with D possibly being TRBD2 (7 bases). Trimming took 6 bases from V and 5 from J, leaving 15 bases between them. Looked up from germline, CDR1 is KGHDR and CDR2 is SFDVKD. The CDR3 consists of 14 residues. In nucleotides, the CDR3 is TGTGCCACCAGTATTACCGGGGGGCAGGAGACCCAGTACTTC. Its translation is CATSITGGQETQYF.

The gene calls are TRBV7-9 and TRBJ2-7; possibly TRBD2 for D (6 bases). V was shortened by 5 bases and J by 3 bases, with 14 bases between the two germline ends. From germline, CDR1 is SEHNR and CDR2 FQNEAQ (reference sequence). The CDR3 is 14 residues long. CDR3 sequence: CASSPWDFNYEQYF. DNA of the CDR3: TGTGCCAGCAGCCCCTGGGACTTCAACTACGAGCAGTACTTC.

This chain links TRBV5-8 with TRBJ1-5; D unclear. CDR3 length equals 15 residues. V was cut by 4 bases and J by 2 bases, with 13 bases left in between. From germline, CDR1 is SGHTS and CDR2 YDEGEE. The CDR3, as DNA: TGTGCCAGCAGCCGGCGGGGAATAGGCAATCAGCCCCAGCATTTT. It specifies CASSRRGIGNQPQHF.

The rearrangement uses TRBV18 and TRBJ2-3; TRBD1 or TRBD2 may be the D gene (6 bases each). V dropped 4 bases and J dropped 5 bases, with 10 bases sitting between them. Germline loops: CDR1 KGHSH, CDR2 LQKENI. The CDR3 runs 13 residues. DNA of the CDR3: TGTGCCAGCTCACAGGGGGGTGAAGATACGCAGTATTTT. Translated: CASSQGGEDTQYF.

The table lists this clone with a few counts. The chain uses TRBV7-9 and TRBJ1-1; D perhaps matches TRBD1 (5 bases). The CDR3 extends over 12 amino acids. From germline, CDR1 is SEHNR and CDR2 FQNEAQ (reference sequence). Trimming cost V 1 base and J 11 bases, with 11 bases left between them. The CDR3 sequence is CASSLVKGHAFF. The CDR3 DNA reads TGTGCCAGCAGCTTAGTCAAGGGGCACGCTTTCTTT.

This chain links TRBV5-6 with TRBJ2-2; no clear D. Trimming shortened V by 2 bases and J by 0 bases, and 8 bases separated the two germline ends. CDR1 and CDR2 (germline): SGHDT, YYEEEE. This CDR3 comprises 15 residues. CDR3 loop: CASSLGRTNTGELFF. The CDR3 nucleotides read TGTGCCAGCAGCTTAGGCAGGACGAACACCGGGGAGCTGTTTTTT.

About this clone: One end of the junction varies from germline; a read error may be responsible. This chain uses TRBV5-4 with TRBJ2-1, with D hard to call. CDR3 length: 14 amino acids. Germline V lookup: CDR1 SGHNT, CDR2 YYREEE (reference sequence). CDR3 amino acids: CASSSSVSFNEQFF. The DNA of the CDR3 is TGTGCCAGCAGCTCCTCGGTGTCCTTCAATGAGCAGTTCTTC.

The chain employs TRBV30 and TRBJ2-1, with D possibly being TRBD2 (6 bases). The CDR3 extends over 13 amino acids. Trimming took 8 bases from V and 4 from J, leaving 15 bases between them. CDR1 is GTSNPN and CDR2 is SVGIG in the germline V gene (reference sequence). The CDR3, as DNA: TGTGCCGGCACAACTAGCCTGTACAATGAGCAGTTCTTC. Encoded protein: CAGTTSLYNEQFF.

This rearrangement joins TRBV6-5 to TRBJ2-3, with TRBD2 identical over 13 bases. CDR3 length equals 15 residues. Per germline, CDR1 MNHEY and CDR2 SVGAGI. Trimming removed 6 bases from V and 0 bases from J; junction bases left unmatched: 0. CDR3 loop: CASRLAGGSTDTQYF. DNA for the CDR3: TGTGCCAGCAGACTAGCGGGGGGGAGCACAGATACGCAGTATTTT.

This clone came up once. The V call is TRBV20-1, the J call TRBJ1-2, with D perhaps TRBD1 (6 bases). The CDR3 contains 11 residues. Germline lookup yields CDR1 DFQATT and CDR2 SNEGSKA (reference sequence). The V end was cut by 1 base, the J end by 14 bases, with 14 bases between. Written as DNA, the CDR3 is TGCAGTGCTAGAGGCCCGGGGGGCCCTACCTTC. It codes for CSARGPGGPTF.

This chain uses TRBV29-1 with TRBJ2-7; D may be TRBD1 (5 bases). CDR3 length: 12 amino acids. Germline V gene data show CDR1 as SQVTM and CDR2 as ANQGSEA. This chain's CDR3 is CSVQRQGGEQYF. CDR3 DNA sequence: TGCAGTGTACAACGGCAGGGTGGGGAGCAGTACTTC.

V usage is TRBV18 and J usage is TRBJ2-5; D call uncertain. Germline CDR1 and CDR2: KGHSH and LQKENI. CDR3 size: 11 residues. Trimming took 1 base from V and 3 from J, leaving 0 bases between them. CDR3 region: CASSPQETQYF. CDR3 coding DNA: TGTGCCAGCTCACCACAAGAGACCCAGTACTTC.

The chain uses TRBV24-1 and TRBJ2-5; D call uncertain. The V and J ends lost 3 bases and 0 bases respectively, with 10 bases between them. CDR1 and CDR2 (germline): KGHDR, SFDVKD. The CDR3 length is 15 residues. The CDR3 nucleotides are TGTGCCACCAGTGATCCCCGCTCGAACCAAGAGACCCAGTACTTC. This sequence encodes CATSDPRSNQETQYF.

CDR3 DNA sequence: TGTGCCAGCAGTCTAGCGGGGAATGAGCAGTTCTTC. This codes for CASSLAGNEQFF. The chain recombines TRBV27 with TRBJ2-1, with TRBD2 identical over 9 bases. Looked up from germline, CDR1 is MNHEY and CDR2 is SMNVEV (reference sequence). The CDR3 contains 12 residues. V lost 5 bases and J lost 7; bases outside the gene matches: 0.